This TCR beta chain was observed in a study of T cell repertoires in cytomegalovirus infection. For the study at large: HLA-C-restricted CMV epitopes, recently identified, and well-studied HLA-B-restricted ones were used by the study. An indication of both CMV infection and matching HLA type came from public TCR beta signatures.

TCRdb analysed the reads with MiXCR anew, one entry per CDR3 protein. The table includes approximately 590,000 distinct CDR3 sequences, roughly 42% detected once. Broader study findings: Within the response measured ex vivo, HLA-C-restricted CMV-specific TCR beta clonotypes were dominant.

In regard to this clonotype: Antigen: not known.

Trimming cost V 3 bases and J 3 bases, with 8 bases left between them. The CDR3 contains 13 residues. Germline lookup yields CDR1 LNHDA and CDR2 SQIVND (reference sequence). The receptor was isolated from a human donor in good health (CMV status not recorded). Some clones in this sample may be carry-over from other donors' samples. The V call is TRBV19, the J call TRBJ1-1; TRBD1 is a possible D gene (6 bases). Material: cultured PBMCs, obtained from culture after CMV antigen stimulation. CDR3 coding DNA: TGTGCCAGTAGTATCTACAGGGACACTGAAGCTTTCTTT. This gives the protein CASSIYRDTEAFF.